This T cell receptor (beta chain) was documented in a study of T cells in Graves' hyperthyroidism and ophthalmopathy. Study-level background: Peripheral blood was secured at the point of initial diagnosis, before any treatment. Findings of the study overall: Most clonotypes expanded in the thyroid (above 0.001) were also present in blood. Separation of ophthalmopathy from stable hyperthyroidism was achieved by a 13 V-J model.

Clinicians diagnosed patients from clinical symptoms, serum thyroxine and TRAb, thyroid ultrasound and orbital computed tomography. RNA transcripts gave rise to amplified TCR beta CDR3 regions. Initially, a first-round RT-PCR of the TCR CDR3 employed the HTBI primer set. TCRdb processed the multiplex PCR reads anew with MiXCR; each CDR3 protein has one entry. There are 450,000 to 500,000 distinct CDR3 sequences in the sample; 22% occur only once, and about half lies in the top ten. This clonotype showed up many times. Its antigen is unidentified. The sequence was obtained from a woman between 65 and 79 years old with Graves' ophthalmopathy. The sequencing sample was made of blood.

CDR3 region: CSARDGGAGGGEQYF. CDR3 in DNA: TGCAGTGCTAGAGATGGCGGGGCGGGAGGGGGCGAGCAGTACTTC. The V and J genes are TRBV20-1 and TRBJ2-7; 9 nucleotides align to TRBD2. After removal of 0 bases from V and 6 bases from J, the junction contained 9 bases not matched to a gene. The CDR3 totals 15 residues. Looked up from germline, CDR1 is DFQATT and CDR2 is SNEGSKA (reference sequence).